The 16 T cell receptor beta chains below were found in one sample sequenced in a study of blood T cell repertoires in COVID-19. The table came from immunoSEQ multiplex PCR; TCRdb's copy has only in-frame clones and leaves some out. This sample has about 230,000 clones, with roughly 85% found just once. The source material was peripheral blood. The receptors derive from a woman in her 70s with active or convalescent COVID-19.

The chain is built from TRBV7-2 and TRBJ2-5, with D perhaps TRBD1 (6 bases). The germline V and J ends were trimmed by 1 base and 1 base, with 10 bases remaining between them. The germline V gene has CDR1 SGHTA and CDR2 FQGNSA. The CDR3 totals 15 residues. CDR3 protein: CASSLVAGAQETQYF. CDR3 DNA sequence: TGTGCCAGCAGCTTAGTCGCAGGGGCCCAAGAGACCCAGTACTTC.

This chain joins TRBV3-1 (or the pseudogene TRBV3-2) and TRBJ2-7, with D maybe TRBD1 (5 bases). CDR3 size: 18 residues. V gave up 4 bases and J gave up 1 base, with 23 bases separating them. CDR1 is LGHDT and CDR2 is YNNKEL in the germline V gene (reference sequence). The CDR3 loop reads CASSPGPTGPSLSYEQYF. The CDR3 nucleotides are TGTGCCAGCAGCCCAGGACCCACAGGTCCAAGTTTATCCTACGAGCAGTACTTC.

The CDR3 DNA follows: TGTGCCAGCTCACCATCCACAGGAAGCAATCAGCCCCAGCATTTT. Amino acids: CASSPSTGSNQPQHF. This rearrangement joins TRBV18 to TRBJ1-5; TRBD1 might be the D (5 bases). The V end lost 2 bases, the J end lost 1 base, and 9 bases lay between the germline ends. The CDR3 consists of 15 residues. From germline, CDR1 is KGHSH and CDR2 LQKENI.

The chain combines TRBV24-1 with TRBJ1-3; no clear D gene. The V end was cut by 9 bases, the J end by 4 bases, with 18 bases between. Germline loops: CDR1 KGHDR, CDR2 SFDVKD. The CDR3 contains 15 residues. CDR3: CATVLTGIEGNTIYF. In DNA, the CDR3 is TGTGCCACCGTTTTGACCGGGATTGAGGGAAACACCATATATTTT.

The genes are TRBV9 and TRBJ2-5, with 7 bases fitting TRBD2. V was clipped by 7 bases and J by 5 bases; unmatched bases: 11. From germline, CDR1 is SGDLS and CDR2 YYNGEE. The CDR3 is 14 residues long. The CDR3 DNA reads as TGTGCCAGCGGCCGAGGACTAGTTCGGGAGACCCAGTACTTC. As protein: CASGRGLVRETQYF.

The genes are TRBV3-1 (or the pseudogene TRBV3-2) and TRBJ2-1; 12 bases map to TRBD2. After removal of 4 bases from V and 10 bases from J, the junction contained 8 bases not matched to a gene. The CDR3 has 15 amino acids. Germline V gene sequence: CDR1 LGHDT, CDR2 YNNKEL (reference sequence). CDR3 DNA: TGTGCCAGCAGCCGACTAGCGGGGGCACAGTGGGAGCAGTTCTTC. Translated: CASSRLAGAQWEQFF.

The rearrangement uses TRBV19 and TRBJ2-1; D is perhaps TRBD1 (6 bases). Germline V gene lookup returns CDR1 LNHDA and CDR2 SQIVND (reference sequence). The V end was cut by 8 bases, the J end by 7 bases, with 15 bases between. CDR3 length: 13 amino acids. CDR3: CASGGTFKNEQFF. The CDR3 DNA follows: TGTGCCAGTGGTGGGACATTTAAGAATGAGCAGTTCTTC.

This chain joins TRBV28 and TRBJ2-7; D gene uncertain. The CDR3 totals 13 residues. With 7 bases removed from V and 0 bases from J, the gap between germline ends came to 10 bases. CDR1 MDHEN and CDR2 SYDVKM come from the germline V gene. CDR3 loop: CASTVPNSYEQYF. The CDR3 DNA is TGTGCCAGCACAGTGCCGAACTCCTACGAGCAGTACTTC.

This chain uses TRBV12-5 with TRBJ2-7, with D possibly matching TRBD1 (6 bases). The V gene lost 4 bases and the J gene lost 5 bases, with 15 bases spanning the gap. The CDR3 consists of 14 residues. Per the germline V gene, CDR1 is LGHNT and CDR2 is FRNRAP. This chain's CDR3 is CASGSTTGFDEQYF. For the CDR3, the DNA is TGTGCTAGTGGTTCCACAACAGGGTTCGACGAGCAGTACTTC. Full variable domain (missing parts from reference TRBV12-5 and TRBJ2-7): DARVTQTPRHKVTEMGQEVTMRCQPILGHNTVFWYRQTMMQGLELLAYFRNRAPLDDSGMPKDRFSAEMPDATLATLKIQPSEPRDSAVYFCASGSTTGFDEQYFGPGTRLTVT.

This rearrangement joins TRBV24-1 to TRBJ1-6; no reliable D call. The CDR3 contains 14 residues. Trimming pared 5 bases from V and 8 bases from J, leaving 12 bases between. The germline V gene has CDR1 KGHDR and CDR2 SFDVKD. The CDR3 region is CATSGFASDSPLHF. For the CDR3, the DNA is TGTGCCACCAGTGGGTTCGCGAGCGATTCACCCCTCCACTTT.

V and J are TRBV18 and TRBJ2-3; 13 bases align to TRBD2. Losses at the gene ends were 2 bases for V and 2 bases for J; bases not matched to a gene: 4. This CDR3 has 17 amino acids. The germline gives CDR1 KGHSH, CDR2 LQKENI. In DNA form, the CDR3 reads TGTGCCAGCTCACCATCGGGACTAGCGGGAAACACAGATACGCAGTATTTT. Residues: CASSPSGLAGNTDTQYF.

This chain connects TRBV19 to TRBJ2-7, with a tentative D call TRBD1 (6 bases). The CDR3 consists of 14 residues. V dropped 1 base and J dropped 3 bases, with 10 bases sitting between them. The V gene's germline CDR1 is LNHDA and CDR2 SQIVND (reference sequence). The CDR3 region is CASSIGYRDYEQYF. The DNA for the CDR3 is TGTGCCAGTAGTATAGGGTACAGGGACTACGAGCAGTACTTC. The whole variable domain, filled in from reference TRBV19 and TRBJ2-7, reads DGGITQSPKYLFRKEGQNVTLSCEQNLNHDAMYWYRQDPGQGLRLIYYSQIVNDFQKGDIAEGYSVSREKKESFPLTVTSAQKNPTAFYLCASSIGYRDYEQYFGPGTRLTVT.

The rearrangement joins TRBV5-1 to TRBJ2-2; D remains unclear. Germline V gene lookup returns CDR1 SGHRS and CDR2 YFSETQ. V was trimmed by 4 bases and J by 5 bases, leaving 6 bases between them. The CDR3 totals 12 residues. CDR3 loop: CASSDLTGELFF. CDR3 DNA: TGCGCCAGCAGCGACTTAACCGGGGAGCTGTTTTTT. The complete variable domain, with remaining parts taken from reference TRBV5-1 and TRBJ2-2, reads KAGVTQTPRYLIKTRGQQVTLSCSPISGHRSVSWYQQTPGQGLQFLFEYFSETQRNKGNFPGRFSGRQFSNSRSEMNVSTLELGDSALYLCASSDLTGELFFGEGSRLTVL.

The chain joins TRBV10-2 to TRBJ1-1; D not certain. The V and J ends lost 6 bases and 5 bases respectively, with 10 bases between them. The CDR3 is 12 residues long. Per the germline V gene, CDR1 is WSHSY and CDR2 is SAAADI. The CDR3 nucleotides read TGCGCCAGCAGGGGAGTGGGGACTGAAGCTTTCTTT. Encoded protein: CASRGVGTEAFF.

The rearrangement links TRBV5-1 to TRBJ1-1, with D unclear. The germline V and J ends were trimmed by 4 bases and 3 bases, with 13 bases remaining between them. CDR1 is SGHRS, CDR2 YFSETQ, per germline. This CDR3 has 14 amino acids. CDR3 coding DNA: TGCGCCAGCAGCGCGAGGCCGGGAGACACTGAAGCTTTCTTT. It codes for CASSARPGDTEAFF. Drawing the rest from reference TRBV5-1 and TRBJ1-1, the complete variable domain is KAGVTQTPRYLIKTRGQQVTLSCSPISGHRSVSWYQQTPGQGLQFLFEYFSETQRNKGNFPGRFSGRQFSNSRSEMNVSTLELGDSALYLCASSARPGDTEAFFGQGTRLTVV.

This chain connects TRBV18 to TRBJ2-7, with 10 bases identical to TRBD1. CDR1 is KGHSH, CDR2 LQKENI, per germline. After removal of 4 bases from V and 6 bases from J, the junction contained 6 bases not matched to a gene. CDR3 size: 14 residues. CDR3 sequence (DNA): TGTGCCAGCTCACTACAGACAGGGGGCGGCGAGCAGTACTTC. It is translated as CASSLQTGGGEQYF.